This TCR beta chain came from a study of T-cell memory formation after mild COVID-19. CDR1 is SGHRS and CDR2 is YFSETQ in the germline V gene. This CDR3 has 14 amino acids. The V and J ends lost 4 bases and 1 base respectively, with 11 bases between them. After 5'RACE with constant-segment primers, TCR alpha and TCR beta cDNA libraries carrying sample barcodes and UMIs were obtained. In TCRdb, the 5' RACE reads were re-called with MiXCR into one record per CDR3 protein. This sample carries around 80,000 distinct CDR3 sequences, more than 11% of them seen once, and the ten largest clones take roughly a third.

The J gene is TRBJ2-5, the V gene TRBV5-1, with D possibly being TRBD2 (6 bases). Sequences were obtained from PBMCs or a T cell subset sorted from them (not recorded which). The source is an adult woman who had mild COVID-19 (a few samples of this study predate the infection). Cell type and time point are not known. CDR3 sequence (DNA): TGCGCCAGCAGCCCCGGGAGCGGCCAAGAGACCCAGTACTTC. As protein: CASSPGSGQETQYF.